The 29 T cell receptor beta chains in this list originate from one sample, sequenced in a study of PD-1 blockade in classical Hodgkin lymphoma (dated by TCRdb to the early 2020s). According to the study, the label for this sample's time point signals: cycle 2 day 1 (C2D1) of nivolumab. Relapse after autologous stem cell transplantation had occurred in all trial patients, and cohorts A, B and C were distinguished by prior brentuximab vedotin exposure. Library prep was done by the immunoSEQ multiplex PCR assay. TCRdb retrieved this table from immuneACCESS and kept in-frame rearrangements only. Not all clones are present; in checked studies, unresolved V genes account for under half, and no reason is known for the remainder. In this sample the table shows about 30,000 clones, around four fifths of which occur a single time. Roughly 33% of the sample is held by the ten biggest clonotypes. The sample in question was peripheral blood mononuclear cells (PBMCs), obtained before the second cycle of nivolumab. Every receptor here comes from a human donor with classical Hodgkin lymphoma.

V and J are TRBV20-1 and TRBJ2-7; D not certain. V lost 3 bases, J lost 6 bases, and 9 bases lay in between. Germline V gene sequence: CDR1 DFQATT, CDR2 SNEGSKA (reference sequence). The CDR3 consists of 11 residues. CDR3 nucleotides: TGCAGTGCTAGTAATAACCGCGAGCAGTACTTC. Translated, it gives CSASNNREQYF.

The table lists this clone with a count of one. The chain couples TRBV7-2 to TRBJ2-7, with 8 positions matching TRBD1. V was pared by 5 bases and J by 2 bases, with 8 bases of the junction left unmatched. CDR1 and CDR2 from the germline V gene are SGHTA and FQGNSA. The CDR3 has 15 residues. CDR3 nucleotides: TGTGCCAGCAGCCGGGGGACAGGAGGAGCCTACGAGCAGTACTTC. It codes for CASSRGTGGAYEQYF.

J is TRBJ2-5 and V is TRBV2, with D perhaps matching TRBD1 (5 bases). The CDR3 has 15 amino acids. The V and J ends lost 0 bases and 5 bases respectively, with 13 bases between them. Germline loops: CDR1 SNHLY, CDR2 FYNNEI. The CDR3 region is CASSEALGARETQYF. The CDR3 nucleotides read TGTGCCAGCAGTGAAGCGCTAGGGGCGCGGGAGACCCAGTACTTC.

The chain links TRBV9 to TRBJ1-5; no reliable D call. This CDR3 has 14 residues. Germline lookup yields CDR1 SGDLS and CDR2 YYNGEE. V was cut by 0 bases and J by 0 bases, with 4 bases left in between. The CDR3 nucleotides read TGTGCCAGCAGCGTAGACAGTAGCAATCAGCCCCAGCATTTT. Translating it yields CASSVDSSNQPQHF.

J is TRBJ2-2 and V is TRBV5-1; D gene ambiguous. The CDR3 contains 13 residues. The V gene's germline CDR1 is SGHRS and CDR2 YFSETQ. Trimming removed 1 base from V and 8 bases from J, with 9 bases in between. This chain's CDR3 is CASSLLGSGELFF. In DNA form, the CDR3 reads TGCGCCAGCAGCTTGCTCGGCTCGGGGGAGCTGTTTTTT.

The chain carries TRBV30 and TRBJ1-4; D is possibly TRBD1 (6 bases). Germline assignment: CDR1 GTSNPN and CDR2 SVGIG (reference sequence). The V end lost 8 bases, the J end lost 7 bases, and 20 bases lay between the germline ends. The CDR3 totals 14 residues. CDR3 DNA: TGTGCCGCCCCAGTAGGGGGTCCAAGTGAAAAACTGTTTTTT. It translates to CAAPVGGPSEKLFF.

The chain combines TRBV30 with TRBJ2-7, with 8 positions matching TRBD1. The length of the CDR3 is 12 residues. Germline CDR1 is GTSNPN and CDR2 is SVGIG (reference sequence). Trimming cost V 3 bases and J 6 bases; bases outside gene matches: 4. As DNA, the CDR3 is TGTGCCTGGAGCTCCACAGGGGGCGAGCAGTACTTC. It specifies CAWSSTGGEQYF.

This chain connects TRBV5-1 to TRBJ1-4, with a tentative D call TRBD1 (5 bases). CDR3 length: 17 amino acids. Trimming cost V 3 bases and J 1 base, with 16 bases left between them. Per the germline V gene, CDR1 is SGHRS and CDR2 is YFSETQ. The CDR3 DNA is TGCGCCAGCAGCTCCCCCGGGCTGGGGGAAACTAATGAAAAACTGTTTTTT. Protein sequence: CASSSPGLGETNEKLFF.

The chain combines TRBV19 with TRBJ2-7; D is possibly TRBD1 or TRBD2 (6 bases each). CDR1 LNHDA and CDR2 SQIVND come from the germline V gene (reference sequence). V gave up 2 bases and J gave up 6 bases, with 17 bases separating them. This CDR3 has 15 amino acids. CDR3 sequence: CASSIPGTRRGEQYF. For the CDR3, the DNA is TGTGCCAGTAGTATACCCGGGACAAGGAGGGGCGAGCAGTACTTC.

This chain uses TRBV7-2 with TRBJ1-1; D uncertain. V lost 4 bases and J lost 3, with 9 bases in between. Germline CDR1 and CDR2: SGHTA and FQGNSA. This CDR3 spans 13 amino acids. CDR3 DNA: TGTGCCAGCAGCTCCAGATTGGACACTGAAGCTTTCTTT. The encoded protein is CASSSRLDTEAFF.

The DNA of the CDR3 is TGTGCCAGCAGCGGGAGACAGGGGGCGGTCAACACCGGGGAGCTGTTTTTT. This codes for CASSGRQGAVNTGELFF. The chain has TRBV5-8 and TRBJ2-2; 10 bases map to TRBD1. Germline assignment: CDR1 SGHTS and CDR2 YDEGEE. V lost 4 bases and J lost 2; bases outside the gene matches: 8. The length of the CDR3 is 17 residues.

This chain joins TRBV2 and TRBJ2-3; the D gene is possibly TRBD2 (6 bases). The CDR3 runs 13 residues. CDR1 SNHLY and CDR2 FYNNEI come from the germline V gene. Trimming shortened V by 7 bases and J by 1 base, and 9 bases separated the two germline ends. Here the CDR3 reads CASNTGGTDTQYF. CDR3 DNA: TGTGCCAGCAATACGGGGGGCACAGATACGCAGTATTTT. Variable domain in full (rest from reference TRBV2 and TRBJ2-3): EPEVTQTPSHQVTQMGQEVILRCVPISNHLYFYWYRQILGQKVEFLVSFYNNEISEKSEIFDDQFSVERPDGSNFTLKIRSTKLEDSAMYFCASNTGGTDTQYFGPGTRLTVL.

CDR3 sequence (DNA): TGTGCCAGCAGCTTAAACCCCGCACCTAGCGGGGGCACAGATACGCAGTATTTT. Its protein product is CASSLNPAPSGGTDTQYF. This chain connects TRBV7-3 to TRBJ2-3; 9 nucleotides match TRBD2. Germline values: CDR1 SGHTA, CDR2 FQGTGA. J lost 1 base, V lost 1 base, and 9 bases had no gene match. The CDR3 consists of 18 residues.

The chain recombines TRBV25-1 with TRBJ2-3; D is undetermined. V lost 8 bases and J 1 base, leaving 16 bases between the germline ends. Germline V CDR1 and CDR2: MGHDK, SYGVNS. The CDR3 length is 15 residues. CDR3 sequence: CASSGGPSGTDTQYF. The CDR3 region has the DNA TGTGCCAGCTCGGGCGGCCCCTCTGGCACAGATACGCAGTATTTT.

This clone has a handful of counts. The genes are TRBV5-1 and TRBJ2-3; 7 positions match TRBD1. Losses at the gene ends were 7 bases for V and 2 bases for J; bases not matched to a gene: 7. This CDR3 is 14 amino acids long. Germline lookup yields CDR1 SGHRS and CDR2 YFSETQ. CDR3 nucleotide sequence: TGCGCCAGCTTCAGCGGACAGGACACAGATACGCAGTATTTT. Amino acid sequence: CASFSGQDTDTQYF.

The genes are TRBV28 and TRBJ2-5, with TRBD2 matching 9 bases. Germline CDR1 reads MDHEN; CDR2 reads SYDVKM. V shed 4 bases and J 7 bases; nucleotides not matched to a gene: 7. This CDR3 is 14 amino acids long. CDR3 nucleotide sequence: TGTGCCAGCAGTTCTGGGACTAGCCGGGGGACCCAGTACTTC. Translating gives CASSSGTSRGTQYF.

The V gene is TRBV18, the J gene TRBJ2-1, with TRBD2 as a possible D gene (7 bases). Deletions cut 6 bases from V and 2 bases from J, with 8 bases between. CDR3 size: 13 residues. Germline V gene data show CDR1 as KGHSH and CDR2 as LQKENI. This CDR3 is CASSGGPYNEQFF. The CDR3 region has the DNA TGTGCCAGCTCGGGGGGGCCCTACAATGAGCAGTTCTTC.

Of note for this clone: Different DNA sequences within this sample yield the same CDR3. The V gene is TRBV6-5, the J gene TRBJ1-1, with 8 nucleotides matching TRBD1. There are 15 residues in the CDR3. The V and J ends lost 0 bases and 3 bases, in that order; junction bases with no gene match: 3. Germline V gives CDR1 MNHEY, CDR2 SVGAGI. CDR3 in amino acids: CASSYSKTGDTEAFF. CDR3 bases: TGTGCCAGCAGTTACTCGAAGACAGGGGACACTGAAGCTTTCTTT.

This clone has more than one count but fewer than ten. This CDR3 reads CASSLIGGGNTIYF. DNA for the CDR3: TGTGCCAGCAGCCTCATAGGAGGGGGAAACACCATATATTTT. This sequence joins TRBV6-6 and TRBJ1-3; D gene uncertain. Germline V gene lookup returns CDR1 MNHNY and CDR2 SVGAGI (reference sequence). The CDR3 extends over 14 amino acids. The V end lost 6 bases, the J end lost 4 bases, and 13 bases lay between the germline ends.

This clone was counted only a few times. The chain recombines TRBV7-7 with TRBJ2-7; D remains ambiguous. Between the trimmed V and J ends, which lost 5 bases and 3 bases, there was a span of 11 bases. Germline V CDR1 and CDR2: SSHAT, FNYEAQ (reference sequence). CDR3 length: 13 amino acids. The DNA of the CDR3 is TGTGCCAGCAGCCTGGACGGGCGCTACGAGCAGTACTTC. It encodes CASSLDGRYEQYF.

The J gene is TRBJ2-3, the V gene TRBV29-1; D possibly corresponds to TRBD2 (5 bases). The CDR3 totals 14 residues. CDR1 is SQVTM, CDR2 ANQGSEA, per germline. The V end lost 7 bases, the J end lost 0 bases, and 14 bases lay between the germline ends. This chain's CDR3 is CSARTRYSTDTQYF. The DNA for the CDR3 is TGCAGCGCTCGCACTAGATATAGCACAGATACGCAGTATTTT.

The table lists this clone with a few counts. In nucleotides, the CDR3 is TGTGCCATCAGTGAGCGCCAGGTCTCGGATGGCTACACCTTC. Protein sequence: CAISERQVSDGYTF. The chain combines TRBV10-3 with TRBJ1-2; D remains ambiguous. The germline V gene encodes CDR1 ENHRY and CDR2 SYGVKD. CDR3 length equals 14 residues. Trimming removed 2 bases from V and 6 bases from J, with 13 bases in between.

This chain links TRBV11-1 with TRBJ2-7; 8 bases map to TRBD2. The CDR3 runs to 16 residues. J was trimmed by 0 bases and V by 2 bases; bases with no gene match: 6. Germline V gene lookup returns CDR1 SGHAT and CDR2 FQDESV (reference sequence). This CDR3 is CASSLSSGGFSYEQYF. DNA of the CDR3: TGTGCCAGCAGCTTATCCAGCGGGGGCTTCTCCTACGAGCAGTACTTC.

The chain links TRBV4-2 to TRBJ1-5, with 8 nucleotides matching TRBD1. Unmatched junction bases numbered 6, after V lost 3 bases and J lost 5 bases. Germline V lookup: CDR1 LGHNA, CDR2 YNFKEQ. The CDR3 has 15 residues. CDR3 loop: CASSQERQGHQPQHF. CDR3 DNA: TGTGCCAGCAGCCAGGAAAGACAGGGGCATCAGCCCCAGCATTTT.

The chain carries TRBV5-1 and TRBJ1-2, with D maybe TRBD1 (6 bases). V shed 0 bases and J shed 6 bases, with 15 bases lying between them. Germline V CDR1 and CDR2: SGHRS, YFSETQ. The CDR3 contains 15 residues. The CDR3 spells CASSLAVMAGDGYTF. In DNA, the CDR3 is TGCGCCAGCAGCTTGGCCGTTATGGCAGGGGATGGCTACACCTTC.

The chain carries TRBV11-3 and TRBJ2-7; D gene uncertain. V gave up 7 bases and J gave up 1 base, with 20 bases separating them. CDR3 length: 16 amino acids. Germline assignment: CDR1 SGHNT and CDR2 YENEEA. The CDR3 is CASNFTRTAPSYEQYF. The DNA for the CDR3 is TGTGCCAGCAACTTCACCCGGACGGCACCTTCCTACGAGCAGTACTTC.

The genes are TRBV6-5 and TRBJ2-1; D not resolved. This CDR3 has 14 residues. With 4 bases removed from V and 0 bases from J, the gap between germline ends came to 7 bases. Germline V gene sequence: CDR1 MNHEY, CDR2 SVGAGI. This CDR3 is CASSSMSSYNEQFF. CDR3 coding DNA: TGTGCCAGCAGTTCAATGAGCTCCTACAATGAGCAGTTCTTC.

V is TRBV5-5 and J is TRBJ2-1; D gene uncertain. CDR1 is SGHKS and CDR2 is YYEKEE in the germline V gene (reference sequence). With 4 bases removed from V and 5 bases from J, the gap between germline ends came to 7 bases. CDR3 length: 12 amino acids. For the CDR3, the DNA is TGTGCCAGCAGCGGGTGGGACAATGAGCAGTTCTTC. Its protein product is CASSGWDNEQFF.

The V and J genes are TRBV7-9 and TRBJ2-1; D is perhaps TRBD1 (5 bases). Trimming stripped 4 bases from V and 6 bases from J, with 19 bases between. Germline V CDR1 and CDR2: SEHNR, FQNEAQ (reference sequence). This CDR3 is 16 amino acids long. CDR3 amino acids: CASSSTTGSNPNEQFF. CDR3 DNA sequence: TGTGCCAGCAGCTCAACTACAGGTTCCAATCCCAATGAGCAGTTCTTC.